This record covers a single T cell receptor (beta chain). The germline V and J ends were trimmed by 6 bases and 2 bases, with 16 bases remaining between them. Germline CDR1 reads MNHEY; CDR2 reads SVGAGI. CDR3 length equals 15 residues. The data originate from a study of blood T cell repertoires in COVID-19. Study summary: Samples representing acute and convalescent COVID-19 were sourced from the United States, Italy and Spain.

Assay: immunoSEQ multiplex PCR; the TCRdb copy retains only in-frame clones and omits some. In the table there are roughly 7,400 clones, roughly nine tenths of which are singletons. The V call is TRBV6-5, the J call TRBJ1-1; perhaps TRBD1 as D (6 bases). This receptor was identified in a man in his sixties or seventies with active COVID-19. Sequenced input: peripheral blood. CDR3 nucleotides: TGTGCCAGCAGCGTCCTGAGACAGGCAAACACTGAAGCTTTCTTT. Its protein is CASSVLRQANTEAFF.